Listed below are T cell receptor beta chains from one sample, sequenced in a study of human thymus T cells. Here immunoSEQ multiplex PCR was the method, and the copy in TCRdb shows in-frame clones only, minus some. This table has under 150,000 clones, around 94% appearing once. Sequencing used thymus tissue. These receptors were collected from a boy under two years old with a congenital heart defect but otherwise immunologically healthy. CDR3s include the opening cysteine and the closing phenylalanine or tryptophan. Fields, in order: J gene, clone size, V gene, D gene, CDR3 protein, CDR3 DNA. D genes are given only for firm matches. Size tells how often a clone was seen (once, few, many) or the class of an expanded clone, and some rows leave it out.

TRBJ2-1 | once | TRBV6-5 | . | CASSPRDSAYNEQFF | TGTGCCAGCAGCCCCAGGGATTCCGCCTACAATGAGCAGTTCTTC
TRBJ2-5 | . | TRBV21-1 | . | CASSKSPRNQETQYF | TGTGCCAGCAGCAAATCACCCCGAAACCAAGAGACCCAGTACTTC
TRBJ2-3 | . | TRBV9 | . | CASSVEQGVLDTQYF | TGTGCCAGCAGCGTAGAACAGGGAGTGTTAGATACGCAGTATTTT
TRBJ2-7 | . | TRBV14 | . | CASSPSGGENEQYF | TGTGCCAGCAGCCCTAGTGGGGGCGAGAACGAGCAGTACTTC
TRBJ2-7 | . | TRBV28 | . | CASSIDPGRYEQYF | TGTGCCAGCAGTATCGACCCCGGACGCTACGAGCAGTACTTC
TRBJ1-6 | . | TRBV27 | . | CASSLSPGRSPLHF | TGTGCCAGCAGCCTATCGCCAGGAAGATCACCCCTCCACTTT
TRBJ2-1 | . | TRBV27 | . | CASRDRRHEQFF | TGTGCCAGCAGGGATAGGCGTCATGAGCAGTTCTTC
TRBJ2-7 | . | TRBV7-9 | TRBD1 | CASSSRTGGEQYF | TGTGCCAGCAGCTCCCGGACAGGCGGCGAGCAGTACTTC
TRBJ2-3 | . | TRBV2 | TRBD2 | CASRRTSGPPSTDTQYF | TGTGCCAGCAGGCGGACTAGCGGACCCCCTAGCACAGATACGCAGTATTTT
TRBJ1-2 | . | TRBV25-1 | . | CASSELGRGFYGYTF | TGTGCCAGCAGTGAGCTCGGCAGGGGCTTCTATGGCTACACCTTC